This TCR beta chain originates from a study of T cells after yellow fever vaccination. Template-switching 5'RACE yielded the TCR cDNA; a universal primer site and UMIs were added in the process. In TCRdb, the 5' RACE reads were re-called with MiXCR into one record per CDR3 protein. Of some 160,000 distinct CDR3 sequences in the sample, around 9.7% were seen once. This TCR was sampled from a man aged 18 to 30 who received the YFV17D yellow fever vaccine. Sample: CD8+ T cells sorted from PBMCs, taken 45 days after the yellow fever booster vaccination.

The DNA of the CDR3 is TGTGCCAGCAGCTTCACGGTTTTCCTCAGGGGCGGCTACACCTTC. Its translation is CASSFTVFLRGGYTF. The chain has TRBV5-5 and TRBJ1-2; weak D call: TRBD1 (6 bases). The V end lost 2 bases, the J end lost 8 bases, and 19 bases lay between the germline ends. Per the germline V gene, CDR1 is SGHKS and CDR2 is YYEKEE (reference sequence). This CDR3 has 15 amino acids.